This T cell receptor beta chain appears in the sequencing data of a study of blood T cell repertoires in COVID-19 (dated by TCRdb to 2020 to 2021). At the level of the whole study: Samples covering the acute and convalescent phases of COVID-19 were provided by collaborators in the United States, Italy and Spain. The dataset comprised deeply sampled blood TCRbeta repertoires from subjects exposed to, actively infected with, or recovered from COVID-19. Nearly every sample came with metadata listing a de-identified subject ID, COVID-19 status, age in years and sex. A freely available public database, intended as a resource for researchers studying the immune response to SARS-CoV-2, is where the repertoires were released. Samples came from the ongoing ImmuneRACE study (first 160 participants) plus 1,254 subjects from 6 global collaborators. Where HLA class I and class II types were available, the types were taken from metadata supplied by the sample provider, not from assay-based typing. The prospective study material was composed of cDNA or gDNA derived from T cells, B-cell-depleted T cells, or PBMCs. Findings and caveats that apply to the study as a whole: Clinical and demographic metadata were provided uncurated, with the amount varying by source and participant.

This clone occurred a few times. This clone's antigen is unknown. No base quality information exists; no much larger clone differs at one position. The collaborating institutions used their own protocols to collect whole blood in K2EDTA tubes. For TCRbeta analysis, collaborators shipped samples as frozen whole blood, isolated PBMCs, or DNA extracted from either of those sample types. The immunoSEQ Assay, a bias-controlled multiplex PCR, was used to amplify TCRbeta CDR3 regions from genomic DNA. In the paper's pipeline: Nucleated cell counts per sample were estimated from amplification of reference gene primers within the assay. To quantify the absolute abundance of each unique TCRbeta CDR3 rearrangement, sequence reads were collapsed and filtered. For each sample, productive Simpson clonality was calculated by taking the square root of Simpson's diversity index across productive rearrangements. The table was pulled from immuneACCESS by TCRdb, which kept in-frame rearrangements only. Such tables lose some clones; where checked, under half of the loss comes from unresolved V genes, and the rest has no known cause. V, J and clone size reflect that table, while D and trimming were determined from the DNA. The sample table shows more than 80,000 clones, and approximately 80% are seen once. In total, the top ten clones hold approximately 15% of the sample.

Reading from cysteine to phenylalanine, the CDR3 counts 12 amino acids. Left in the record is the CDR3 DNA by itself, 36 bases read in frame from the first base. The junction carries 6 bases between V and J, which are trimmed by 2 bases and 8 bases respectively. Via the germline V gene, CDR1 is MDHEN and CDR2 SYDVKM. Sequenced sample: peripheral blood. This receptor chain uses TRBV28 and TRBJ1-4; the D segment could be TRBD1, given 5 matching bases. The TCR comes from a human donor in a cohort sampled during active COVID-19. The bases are TGTGCCAGCAGTTTACCAGGGGAAAAACTGTTTTTT. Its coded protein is CASSLPGEKLFF. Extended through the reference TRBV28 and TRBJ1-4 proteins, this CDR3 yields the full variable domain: DVKVTQSSRYLVKRTGEKVFLECVQDMDHENMFWYRQDPGLGLRLIYFSYDVKMKEKGDIPEGYSVSREKKERFSLILESASTNQTSMYLCASSLPGEKLFFGSGTQLSVL.